Listed here are 30 T cell receptor beta chains from one sample, sequenced in a study of vaccination and CD4 T cells after COVID-19 (dated by TCRdb to between 2022 and 2023). No antigens are known for them. What this sample's treatment or condition label stands for: roughly ten-day PBMC culture with coronavirus spike peptide pools or control peptides (ViraFEST assay). The method was PCR. The reads were generated on an Illumina iSeq 100. DNA from cultured CD4+ T cells underwent TCR sequencing with the Oncomine TCR Beta short-read assay at the Johns Hopkins FTIC core. Through fastp at Q25 and MiXCR, TCRdb rebuilt clones from the public reads, retaining in-frame beta chains. Each CDR3 protein gets just one entry, which takes the most common genes and DNA from the rows behind it. The sample yields 15,000 to 20,000 distinct CDR3 sequences; 45% to 60% were counted once. The top ten constitute roughly 9.7% of the sample.

This material consisted of CD4+ T cells from blood, cultured in vitro, taken after SARS-CoV-2 vaccination. The receptor set was obtained from a human donor who had recovered from COVID-19.

This clonotype was seen more than once but under ten times. The gene calls are TRBV19 and TRBJ1-5, with TRBD1 matching 8 bases. The length of the CDR3 is 15 residues. Germline CDR1 and CDR2: LNHDA and SQIVND (reference sequence). J was trimmed by 3 bases and V by 4 bases; bases with no gene match: 5. The CDR3 region has the DNA TGTGCCAGTAGTACGTCGACAGGGGCCAATCAGCCCCAGCATTTT. This sequence encodes CASSTSTGANQPQHF.

Only a few counts were recorded for this clonotype. The chain couples TRBV20-1 to TRBJ1-2, with 8 bases aligning to TRBD1. V lost 6 bases, J lost 4 bases, and 10 bases stayed unmatched. CDR1 and CDR2 (germline): DFQATT, SNEGSKA (reference sequence). This CDR3 is 14 amino acids long. CDR3 DNA sequence: TGCAGTGCCGACTTTGGACAGGGAATCTATGGCTACACCTTC. This sequence encodes CSADFGQGIYGYTF.

Points on this clonotype: One end of the junction fails to match germline, which may point to a read error. The genes are TRBV7-9 and TRBJ2-2, with TRBD2 as a possible D gene (6 bases). This CDR3 has 15 amino acids. The V gene's germline CDR1 is SEHNR and CDR2 FQNEAQ (reference sequence). CDR3 in amino acids: CASSLAGGNTWELFF. CDR3 nucleotide sequence: TGTGCCAGCAGCTTAGCGGGGGGTAACACCTGGGAGCTGTTTTTT.

This clonotype was seen a few times. V usage is TRBV11-3 and J usage is TRBJ2-3; D not resolved. This CDR3 spans 12 amino acids. Germline V gene sequence: CDR1 SGHNT, CDR2 YENEEA. Trimming cost V 2 bases and J 2 bases, with 2 bases left between them. CDR3 loop: CASSLHTDTQYF. In DNA form, the CDR3 reads TGTGCCAGCAGCTTACACACAGATACGCAGTATTTT.

The rearrangement joins TRBV15 to TRBJ1-1; 7 nucleotides agree with TRBD1. The germline CDR1 and CDR2 sequences are LNHNV and YYDKDF (reference sequence). V shed 3 bases and J 7 bases; nucleotides not matched to a gene: 8. The CDR3 spans 14 residues. CDR3 sequence reads: CATSRSQQGFEAFF. CDR3 nucleotide sequence: TGTGCCACCAGCAGGAGCCAACAGGGGTTTGAAGCTTTCTTT.

The chain links TRBV6-1 to TRBJ1-2; D gene unclear. V was shortened by 6 bases and J by 6 bases, with 11 bases between the two germline ends. Germline CDR1 reads MNHNS; CDR2 reads SASEGT. The CDR3 is 12 amino acids. CDR3 DNA sequence: TGTGCCAGCAGGGTCCGGGGTAATGGCTACACCTTC. Translated: CASRVRGNGYTF.

This sequence joins TRBV11-3 and TRBJ2-5, with D perhaps matching TRBD1 or TRBD2 (5 bases each). The CDR3 is 18 residues long. The germline V gene encodes CDR1 SGHNT and CDR2 YENEEA. The V and J ends lost 4 bases and 4 bases respectively, with 25 bases between them. CDR3 amino acids: CASSSRGGPTLGGETQYF. The DNA of the CDR3 is TGTGCCAGCAGCTCCCGTGGTGGACCCACTCTTGGGGGAGAGACCCAGTACTTC.

The chain couples TRBV18 to TRBJ1-5; D is uncertain. Looked up from germline, CDR1 is KGHSH and CDR2 is LQKENI. The CDR3 is 15 amino acids. V lost 4 bases to trimming and J lost 0 bases, with 10 bases between them. This CDR3 is CASSLYSDSNQPQHF. DNA of the CDR3: TGTGCCAGCTCACTATACTCAGATAGCAATCAGCCCCAGCATTTT.

This clonotype was detected only a few times. This rearrangement joins TRBV10-3 to TRBJ2-3, with a tentative D call TRBD2 (5 bases). The CDR3 has 14 amino acids. Trimming took 4 bases from V and 0 from J, leaving 8 bases between them. The V gene's germline CDR1 is ENHRY and CDR2 SYGVKD. This chain's CDR3 is CAISVEASTDTQYF. The CDR3 nucleotides read TGTGCCATCAGTGTGGAGGCTAGCACAGATACGCAGTATTTT.

This chain uses TRBV7-9 with TRBJ2-7, with D possibly matching TRBD2 (6 bases). The CDR3 sequence is 18 residues long. V dropped 1 base and J dropped 0 bases, with 19 bases sitting between them. In germline, CDR1 is SEHNR, CDR2 FQNEAQ (reference sequence). The CDR3: CASSLGVGGYGGSYEQYF. As DNA, the CDR3 is TGTGCCAGCAGCTTAGGAGTTGGGGGGTACGGGGGCTCCTACGAGCAGTACTTC.

This clonotype was detected only a few times. The chain employs TRBV27 and TRBJ2-6; unclear D gene. V lost 6 bases to trimming and J lost 2 bases, with 11 bases between them. The germline V gene has CDR1 MNHEY and CDR2 SMNVEV (reference sequence). The length of the CDR3 is 15 residues. This CDR3 is CASRGIGAGANVLTF. The CDR3 DNA reads TGTGCCAGCAGGGGTATTGGAGCTGGGGCCAACGTCCTGACTTTC.

The count of this clonotype is one. The V call is TRBV6-1, the J call TRBJ2-2; the match to TRBD2 covers 16 bases. V gave up 6 bases and J gave up 3 bases; unmatched junction bases: 7. Looked up from germline, CDR1 is MNHNS and CDR2 is SASEGT. The length of the CDR3 is 18 residues. CDR3 residues: CASRKGLAGGRDTGELFF. CDR3 bases: TGTGCCAGCAGGAAGGGACTAGCGGGGGGGCGGGACACCGGGGAGCTGTTTTTT.

This chain uses TRBV12-3 or TRBV12-4 with TRBJ2-7; D gene ambiguous. The ends were cut back, 3 bases at V and 6 bases at J, with 6 bases in the middle. The CDR3 is made up of 11 amino acids. The CDR3: CASSFHREQYF. In DNA, the CDR3 is TGTGCCAGCAGTTTCCACCGCGAGCAGTACTTC.

The CDR3: CASSLAGGPQETQYF. Written as DNA, the CDR3 is TGTGCCAGCAGCTTGGCCGGGGGCCCGCAAGAGACCCAGTACTTC. V usage is TRBV5-4 and J usage is TRBJ2-5, with D possibly called TRBD1 or TRBD2 (6 bases each). CDR1 and CDR2 (germline): SGHNT, YYREEE (reference sequence). The CDR3 has 15 amino acids. V was trimmed by 0 bases and J by 2 bases, leaving 11 bases between them.

V gene TRBV2 combines with J gene TRBJ1-6, with D uncertain. The CDR3 extends over 14 amino acids. Germline CDR1 reads SNHLY; CDR2 reads FYNNEI. Trimming cost V 4 bases and J 6 bases, with 10 bases left between them. As DNA, the CDR3 is TGTGCCAGCAGTGTGATGGAGACTAATTCACCCCTCCACTTT. This encodes CASSVMETNSPLHF.

The V and J genes are TRBV6-2 or TRBV6-3 and TRBJ1-1; D call uncertain. Trimming stripped 6 bases from V and 4 bases from J, with 18 bases between. Germline-derived CDR1 and CDR2 are MNHEY and SVGEGT. The CDR3 is 15 amino acids. The CDR3 spells CASRGFSGWGTEAFF. The CDR3 bases are TGTGCCAGCAGAGGATTCAGTGGCTGGGGCACTGAAGCTTTCTTT.

V is TRBV7-9 and J is TRBJ1-6; D is possibly TRBD1 (6 bases). V was shortened by 5 bases and J by 11 bases, with 13 bases between the two germline ends. CDR1 and CDR2 from the germline V gene are SEHNR and FQNEAQ (reference sequence). The CDR3 length is 13 residues. CDR3 sequence: CASSQDTGTPLHF. The CDR3 coding sequence is TGTGCCAGCAGCCAAGATACAGGGACACCCCTCCACTTT. The complete variable domain, with remaining parts taken from reference TRBV7-9 and TRBJ1-6, reads DTGVSQNPRHKITKRGQNVTFRCDPISEHNRLYWYRQTLGQGPEFLTYFQNEAQLEKSRLLSDRFSAERPKGSFSTLEIQRTEQGDSAMYLCASSQDTGTPLHFGNGTRLTVT.

The rearrangement uses TRBV10-3 and TRBJ2-5, with D unresolved. CDR3 length: 13 residues. CDR1 is ENHRY, CDR2 SYGVKD, per germline. V was trimmed by 10 bases and J by 5 bases, leaving 17 bases between them. CDR3 loop: CASSQTQGETQYF. CDR3 bases: TGTGCCAGCAGCCAGACCCAAGGGGAGACCCAGTACTTC.

V is TRBV28 and J is TRBJ2-1; no firm D call. V was shortened by 2 bases and J by 14 bases, with 10 bases between the two germline ends. This CDR3 has 11 amino acids. CDR1 and CDR2 (germline): MDHEN, SYDVKM. CDR3 bases: TGTGCCAGCAGTTTAAGGCGAGTTGAGTTCTTC. It translates to CASSLRRVEFF.

This clonotype was seen a handful of times. The CDR3 coding sequence is TGTGCCACCAGCAGCCCCGCCGGTGATACGCAGTATTTT. Its translation is CATSSPAGDTQYF. The J gene is TRBJ2-3, the V gene TRBV15; D is unclear. V lost 3 bases and J lost 6, with 10 bases in between. CDR1 LNHNV and CDR2 YYDKDF come from the germline V gene (reference sequence). The CDR3 consists of 13 residues.

The chain carries TRBV25-1 and TRBJ2-2; 7 positions agree with TRBD1. Germline CDR1 reads MGHDK; CDR2 reads SYGVNS. This CDR3 comprises 13 residues. Trimming cost V 6 bases and J 3 bases; bases outside gene matches: 1. CDR3 bases: TGTGCCAGCAGGGGACAGTACACCGGGGAGCTGTTTTTT. Translated, it gives CASRGQYTGELFF. The full variable domain, in which reference TRBV25-1 and TRBJ2-2 provide the parts outside the CDR3, is EADIYQTPRYLVIGTGKKITLECSQTMGHDKMYWYQQDPGMELHLIHYSYGVNSTEKGDLSSESTVSRIRTEHFPLTLESARPSHTSQYLCASRGQYTGELFFGEGSRLTVL.

The chain recombines TRBV6-1 with TRBJ1-2; a possible D gene is TRBD1 (5 bases). CDR1 is MNHNS and CDR2 is SASEGT in the germline V gene. CDR3 length equals 19 residues. V was shortened by 0 bases and J by 4 bases, with 24 bases between the two germline ends. CDR3 in DNA: TGTGCCAGCAGTGAAGCGCAAGGTTTTACGTCCACTGGGGCCTATGGCTACACCTTC. This translates into CASSEAQGFTSTGAYGYTF.

The CDR3 DNA reads TGCAGTGCTAGAGCGACTCCCAATGAGCAGTTCTTC. This encodes CSARATPNEQFF. The chain couples TRBV20-1 to TRBJ2-1; no reliable D call. In germline, CDR1 is DFQATT, CDR2 SNEGSKA (reference sequence). V was cut by 1 base and J by 6 bases, with 7 bases left in between. The CDR3 spans 12 residues.

The V gene is TRBV28, the J gene TRBJ1-2, with unresolved D. Germline V gene sequence: CDR1 MDHEN, CDR2 SYDVKM. V lost 6 bases and J 0 bases, leaving 8 bases between the germline ends. CDR3 length: 13 amino acids. As DNA, the CDR3 is TGTGCCAGCAGCCCCCCTTCTAACTATGGCTACACCTTC. Its translation: CASSPPSNYGYTF.

V and J are TRBV2 and TRBJ1-2, with D tentatively TRBD1 (5 bases). Trimming took 5 bases from V and 2 from J, leaving 9 bases between them. CDR3 length: 13 residues. Germline V gene lookup returns CDR1 SNHLY and CDR2 FYNNEI. The CDR3 loop reads CASSRDRNYGYTF. CDR3 sequence (DNA): TGTGCCAGCAGTCGTGACAGAAACTATGGCTACACCTTC.

In this sample, this clonotype turned up a few times. This chain connects TRBV11-3 to TRBJ2-5, with D possibly being TRBD1 (6 bases). From germline, CDR1 is SGHNT and CDR2 YENEEA. The CDR3 consists of 11 residues. V was cut by 5 bases and J by 5 bases, with 6 bases left in between. The DNA for the CDR3 is TGTGCCAGCAGCACAGGGGAGACCCAGTACTTC. This gives the protein CASSTGETQYF.

The genes are TRBV5-4 and TRBJ2-6; maybe TRBD1 (6 bases). Trimming removed 4 bases at V and 2 bases at J, with 16 bases between. The CDR3 is 17 amino acids. Germline CDR1 and CDR2: SGHNT and YYREEE (reference sequence). CDR3 in amino acids: CASSPLRTVAGANVLTF. CDR3 nucleotides: TGTGCCAGCAGCCCGTTAAGGACAGTGGCTGGGGCCAACGTCCTGACTTTC.

This clonotype was counted between two and nine times. This chain uses TRBV15 with TRBJ1-2; D remains ambiguous. This CDR3 spans 14 amino acids. The ends were cut back, 4 bases at V and 4 bases at J, with 13 bases in the middle. The germline CDR1 and CDR2 sequences are LNHNV and YYDKDF (reference sequence). CDR3 in amino acids: CATSTRTSGYGYTF. As DNA, the CDR3 is TGTGCCACCAGCACACGAACCTCGGGCTATGGCTACACCTTC.

The J gene is TRBJ2-5, the V gene TRBV7-2; D not resolved. CDR1 and CDR2 (germline): SGHTA, FQGNSA. V lost 5 bases, J lost 4 bases, and 5 bases lay in between. This CDR3 region has 11 residues. The CDR3 reads CASSPAETQYF. The CDR3 DNA is TGTGCCAGCAGCCCTGCAGAGACCCAGTACTTC.

The chain links TRBV7-6 to TRBJ1-1; 10 nucleotides align to TRBD1. This CDR3 spans 18 amino acids. The trim removed 5 bases at V and 4 bases at J, leaving 16 bases unmatched. The germline gives CDR1 SGHVS, CDR2 FNYEAQ. CDR3 DNA: TGTGCCAGCAGCCGAAATATGGTGGGACAGGGGACCCCCACTGAAGCTTTCTTT. Residues: CASSRNMVGQGTPTEAFF.